This T cell receptor (beta chain) is drawn from a study of cytomegalovirus exposure and HLA in healthy donors. Study-level points and caveats: One later analysis reportedly identified an Asian-associated ancestry cluster that showed fewer N-insertions than the approximately 700-donor mean.

Primers included in the PCR were 60 Vbeta and 13 Jbeta primers. Method: immunoSEQ multiplex PCR; TCRdb's copy keeps in-frame clones and lacks some. The table lists 100,000 to 150,000 clones, about 73% of them singletons. CDR1 is SGHRS and CDR2 is YFSETQ in the germline V gene. The CDR3 is 15 residues long. Trimming removed 0 bases from V and 7 bases from J, with 13 bases in between. About this clone itself: Its specificity is unknown.

The chain has TRBV5-1 and TRBJ2-2; D might be TRBD2 (5 bases). The sequence derives from a woman aged 50 to 60 in good health and CMV-seropositive. The sample consisted of PBMCs. CDR3 sequence: CASSLAGEKGGELFF. The CDR3 bases are TGCGCCAGCAGCTTGGCTGGGGAGAAGGGCGGGGAGCTGTTTTTT.